Following are 18 T cell receptor beta chains from one sample sequenced in a study of blood T cell repertoires in COVID-19. Assay: immunoSEQ multiplex PCR; the TCRdb copy retains only in-frame clones and omits some. The table records 250,000 to 400,000 clones, roughly 89% of them present only once. The sequenced material came from PBMCs or T cells enriched from blood (not recorded which). Every receptor here comes from a man in his 60s who had recovered from COVID-19.

This chain links TRBV6-2 or TRBV6-3 with TRBJ2-3; TRBD2 aligns across 7 bases. Germline V gene lookup returns CDR1 MNHEY and CDR2 SVGEGT. J gave up 3 bases and V 6 bases, and 9 bases lay outside the gene matches. This CDR3 contains 15 residues. CDR3 region: CASSSWREFTDTQYF. The CDR3 DNA reads TGTGCCAGCAGCTCCTGGCGGGAGTTTACAGATACGCAGTATTTT.

The chain couples TRBV5-6 to TRBJ2-7; tentatively, D is TRBD1 (6 bases). Trimming shortened V by 0 bases and J by 2 bases, and 15 bases separated the two germline ends. The length of the CDR3 is 16 residues. Germline V gene data show CDR1 as SGHDT and CDR2 as YYEEEE. The CDR3 bases are TGTGCCAGCAGCTTGGCCTGGGTTGGGGACACCTACGAGCAGTACTTC. This sequence encodes CASSLAWVGDTYEQYF.

The chain is built from TRBV7-3 and TRBJ2-2; tentatively, D is TRBD2 (6 bases). The CDR3 is made up of 15 amino acids. Germline V lookup: CDR1 SGHTA, CDR2 FQGTGA. The ends were cut back, 0 bases at V and 4 bases at J, with 9 bases in the middle. CDR3: CASSLTGGPTGELFF. The CDR3 bases are TGTGCCAGCAGCTTAACGGGAGGCCCCACCGGGGAGCTGTTTTTT.

The chain combines TRBV19 with TRBJ2-7, with TRBD1 matching 10 bases. The CDR3 is 16 amino acids. With 2 bases clipped from V and 5 bases from J, the junction kept 9 bases outside the gene matches. Looked up from germline, CDR1 is LNHDA and CDR2 is SQIVND (reference sequence). CDR3 in amino acids: CASSIRIGTGDHEQYF. In nucleotides, the CDR3 is TGTGCCAGTAGTATACGGATTGGGACAGGGGACCACGAGCAGTACTTC.

The chain combines TRBV7-3 with TRBJ1-4; TRBD1 matches at 10 bases. This CDR3 contains 21 residues. After removal of 3 bases from V and 2 bases from J, the junction contained 18 bases not matched to a gene. Germline-derived CDR1 and CDR2 are SGHTA and FQGTGA. The CDR3 region has the DNA TGTGCCAGCAGCTTGGTCAATGTTAGGACAGGGGGAGGAAGGACTAATGAAAAACTGTTTTTT. Its translation is CASSLVNVRTGGGRTNEKLFF.

V gene TRBV2 combines with J gene TRBJ1-5, with a possible D match to TRBD1 (6 bases). Germline lookup yields CDR1 SNHLY and CDR2 FYNNEI. This CDR3 spans 14 amino acids. The ends were cut back, 5 bases at V and 0 bases at J, with 8 bases in the middle. CDR3 amino acids: CASSKQGSNQPQHF. The CDR3 nucleotides are TGTGCCAGCAGTAAACAGGGTAGCAATCAGCCCCAGCATTTT.

V is TRBV10-3 and J is TRBJ1-2; no firm D call. V lost 4 bases and J 4 bases, leaving 19 bases between the germline ends. Germline V gene data show CDR1 as ENHRY and CDR2 as SYGVKD. The CDR3 length is 16 residues. CDR3 coding DNA: TGTGCCATCAGTGTCCTACCCGGCCTTCTAGGCTATGGCTACACCTTC. Its translation is CAISVLPGLLGYGYTF.

V gene TRBV2 combines with J gene TRBJ1-1; D might be TRBD1 (6 bases). CDR1 and CDR2 from the germline V gene are SNHLY and FYNNEI. V was shortened by 3 bases and J by 5 bases, with 13 bases between the two germline ends. This CDR3 has 14 residues. CDR3 nucleotides: TGTGCCAGCAGTGATAAATCCCAGGGGACTGAAGCTTTCTTT. It is translated as CASSDKSQGTEAFF. Complete variable domain (other parts from reference TRBV2 and TRBJ1-1): EPEVTQTPSHQVTQMGQEVILRCVPISNHLYFYWYRQILGQKVEFLVSFYNNEISEKSEIFDDQFSVERPDGSNFTLKIRSTKLEDSAMYFCASSDKSQGTEAFFGQGTRLTVV.

The rearrangement uses TRBV30 and TRBJ2-2, with 10 bases that match TRBD2. The length of the CDR3 is 14 residues. V was pared by 5 bases and J by 6 bases, with 6 bases of the junction left unmatched. Germline CDR1 GTSNPN, CDR2 SVGIG (reference sequence). CDR3 nucleotides: TGTGCCTGGCAGCGGGAGGGCTTCTCCGGGGAGCTGTTTTTT. Residues: CAWQREGFSGELFF.

J is TRBJ2-7 and V is TRBV5-4; 10 bases are shared with TRBD1. J lost 2 bases, V lost 4 bases, and 6 bases had no gene match. This CDR3 contains 15 residues. Germline CDR1 SGHNT, CDR2 YYREEE (reference sequence). The CDR3 DNA sequence: TGTGCCAGCAGCAACCGGGACAGGGGCCCCTACGAGCAGTACTTC. Residues: CASSNRDRGPYEQYF.

This rearrangement joins TRBV19 to TRBJ1-2; 9 nucleotides match TRBD1. Germline values: CDR1 LNHDA, CDR2 SQIVND (reference sequence). CDR3 length: 12 amino acids. V shed 6 bases, J shed 4 bases, and the junction held 0 bases outside the gene matches. CDR3 coding DNA: TGTGCCAGTAGGACAGGGGGCTATGGCTACACCTTC. Residues: CASRTGGYGYTF.

This chain joins TRBV19 and TRBJ2-3, with a tentative D call TRBD1 (6 bases). Deletions cut 5 bases from V and 3 bases from J, with 15 bases between. CDR1 LNHDA and CDR2 SQIVND come from the germline V gene (reference sequence). CDR3 length equals 15 residues. The CDR3 spells CASSSDRFTTDTQYF. The CDR3 DNA reads as TGTGCCAGTAGTTCGGACAGATTTACAACAGATACGCAGTATTTT.

The chain employs TRBV5-1 and TRBJ1-2; 8 nucleotides line up with TRBD1. This CDR3 contains 13 residues. From germline, CDR1 is SGHRS and CDR2 YFSETQ. V was clipped by 2 bases and J by 8 bases; unmatched bases: 5. The CDR3 DNA is TGCGCCAGCAGCTTATCGACAGGGGACGGCTACACCTTC. Amino acid sequence: CASSLSTGDGYTF.

The chain is built from TRBV7-3 and TRBJ2-1; 9 nucleotides line up with TRBD2. J gave up 7 bases and V 5 bases, and 9 bases lay outside the gene matches. This CDR3 is built from 15 residues. Germline lookup yields CDR1 SGHTA and CDR2 FQGTGA. In DNA form, the CDR3 reads TGTGCCAGCAGCCCAATGGGACTAGCCAGGAATGAGCAGTTCTTC. Amino acid sequence: CASSPMGLARNEQFF.

The chain joins TRBV15 to TRBJ1-5; possibly TRBD1 for D (5 bases). The CDR3 is 15 residues long. Trimming cost V 5 bases and J 1 base, with 12 bases left between them. Germline-derived CDR1 and CDR2 are LNHNV and YYDKDF (reference sequence). CDR3 region: CATSSLGGSNQPQHF. The DNA of the CDR3 is TGTGCCACCAGCTCCCTCGGGGGGAGCAATCAGCCCCAGCATTTT. The complete variable domain, with remaining parts taken from reference TRBV15 and TRBJ1-5, reads DAMVIQNPRYQVTQFGKPVTLSCSQTLNHNVMYWYQQKSSQAPKLLFHYYDKDFNNEADTPDNFQSRRPNTSFCFLDIRSPGLGDTAMYLCATSSLGGSNQPQHFGDGTRLSIL.

This chain links TRBV6-5 with TRBJ1-6; 12 bases are a match to TRBD1. Germline V gives CDR1 MNHEY, CDR2 SVGAGI. The ends lost 8 bases at V and 9 bases at J; junction bases unmatched: 8. This CDR3 contains 15 residues. The chain's CDR3 is CASSGTGGLSSPLHF. Here the CDR3 DNA reads TGTGCCAGCTCCGGGACAGGGGGCTTGAGTTCACCCCTCCACTTT.

The chain links TRBV27 to TRBJ2-1, with 10 bases aligning to TRBD2. The V and J ends lost 3 bases and 8 bases, in that order; junction bases with no gene match: 7. Germline V lookup: CDR1 MNHEY, CDR2 SMNVEV (reference sequence). The CDR3 contains 15 residues. DNA of the CDR3: TGTGCCAGCAGTTTGGTAACTAGCGGGACTTATGAGCAGTTCTTC. It translates to CASSLVTSGTYEQFF.

This chain uses TRBV7-6 with TRBJ1-1; D unclear. The V end was cut by 8 bases, the J end by 1 base, with 17 bases between. Per the germline V gene, CDR1 is SGHVS and CDR2 is FNYEAQ. This CDR3 has 15 amino acids. The CDR3 nucleotides are TGTGCCAGCCTGTATAACCGACGGGAGAACACTGAAGCTTTCTTT. Protein product: CASLYNRRENTEAFF.